The sequence of this TCR beta chain was determined in a study of chemoradiotherapy in HPV16-positive cancers. Study context: Candidate HPV-specific clones and shared TCR motifs came from a couple of HPV16-positive patients.

Overall study results and limits: Candidate HPV-specific clones and E7-related TCR motifs grew in tumor during treatment.

This clone occurred a few times. What it binds is unknown. Samples were taken several times over chemoradiotherapy. Generated by immunoSEQ multiplex PCR, the TCRdb table keeps only in-frame clones and is missing some. The data contain around 15,000 clones, nearly 70% of them singletons. This material was acquired from a patient who underwent chemoradiotherapy. The clonotype was recovered from a human donor with HPV-associated anogenital cancer.

The chain's CDR3 is CASRFPGPYIYEQYF. CDR3 nucleotides: TGTGCAAGTCGCTTCCCGGGACCCTATATCTACGAGCAGTACTTC. This chain connects TRBV12-2 to TRBJ2-7. TRBV12-2 is annotated as a pseudogene. The CDR3 has 15 amino acids.